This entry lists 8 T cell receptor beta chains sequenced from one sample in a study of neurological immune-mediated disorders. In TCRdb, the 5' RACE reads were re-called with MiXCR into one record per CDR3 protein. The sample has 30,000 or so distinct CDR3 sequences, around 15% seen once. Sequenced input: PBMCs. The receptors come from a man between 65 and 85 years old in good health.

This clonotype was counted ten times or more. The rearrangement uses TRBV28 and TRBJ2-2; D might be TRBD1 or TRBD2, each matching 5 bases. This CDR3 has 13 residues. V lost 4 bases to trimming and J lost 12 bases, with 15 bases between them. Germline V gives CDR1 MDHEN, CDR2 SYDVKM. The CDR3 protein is CASSSPGTTKLFF. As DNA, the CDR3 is TGTGCCAGCAGTTCTCCCGGGACCACAAAGCTGTTTTTT.

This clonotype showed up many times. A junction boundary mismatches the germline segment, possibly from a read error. In DNA form, the CDR3 reads TGTGTCAGCAACCTACGGGGGAACACCGGGGAGCTGTTTTTT. Protein: CVSNLRGNTGELFF. The genes are TRBV7-2 and TRBJ2-2, with D maybe TRBD2 (5 bases). CDR1 and CDR2 (germline): SGHTA, FQGNSA. This CDR3 is 14 amino acids long. The full variable domain, with the rest looked up from reference TRBV7-2 and TRBJ2-2, is GAGVSQSPSNKVTEKGKDVELRCDPISGHTALYWYRQSLGQGLEFLIYFQGNSAPDKSGLPSDRFSAERTGGSVSTLTIQRTQQEDSAVYLCVSNLRGNTGELFFGEGSRLTVL.

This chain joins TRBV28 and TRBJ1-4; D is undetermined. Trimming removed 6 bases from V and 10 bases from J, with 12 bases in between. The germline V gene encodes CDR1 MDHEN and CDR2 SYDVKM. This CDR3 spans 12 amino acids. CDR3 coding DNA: TGTGCCAGCAGCTCTTTATCGGTAAAACTGTTTTTT. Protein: CASSSLSVKLFF.

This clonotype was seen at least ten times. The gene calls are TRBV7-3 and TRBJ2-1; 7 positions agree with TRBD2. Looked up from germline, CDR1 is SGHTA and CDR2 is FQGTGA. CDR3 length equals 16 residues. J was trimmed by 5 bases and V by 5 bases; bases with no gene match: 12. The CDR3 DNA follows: TGTGCCAGCAGCCCCATGACGGGGGGTCCCCACAATGAGCAGTTCTTC. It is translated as CASSPMTGGPHNEQFF. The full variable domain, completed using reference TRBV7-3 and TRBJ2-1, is GAGVSQTPSNKVTEKGKYVELRCDPISGHTALYWYRQSLGQGPEFLIYFQGTGAADDSGLPNDRFFAVRPEGSVSTLKIQRTERGDSAVYLCASSPMTGGPHNEQFFGPGTRLTVL.

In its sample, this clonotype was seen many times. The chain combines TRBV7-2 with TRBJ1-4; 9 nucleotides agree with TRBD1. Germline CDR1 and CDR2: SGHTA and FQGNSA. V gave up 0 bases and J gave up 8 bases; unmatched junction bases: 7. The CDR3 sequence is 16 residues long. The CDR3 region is CASSLALGQGLEKLFF. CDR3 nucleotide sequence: TGTGCCAGCAGCTTAGCCCTGGGACAGGGTTTAGAAAAACTGTTTTTT.

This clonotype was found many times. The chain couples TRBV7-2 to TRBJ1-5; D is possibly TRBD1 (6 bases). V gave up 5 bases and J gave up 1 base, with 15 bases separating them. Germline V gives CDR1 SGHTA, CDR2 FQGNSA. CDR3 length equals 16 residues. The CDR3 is CASSLRGQGSNQPQHF. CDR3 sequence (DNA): TGTGCCAGCAGCCTCAGGGGACAAGGGAGCAATCAGCCCCAGCATTTT.

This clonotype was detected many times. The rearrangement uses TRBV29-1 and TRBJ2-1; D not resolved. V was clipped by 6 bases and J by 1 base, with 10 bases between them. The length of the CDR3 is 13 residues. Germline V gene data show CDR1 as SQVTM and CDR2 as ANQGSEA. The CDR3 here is CSVGLGSYNEQFF. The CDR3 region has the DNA TGCAGCGTAGGGCTTGGGTCCTACAATGAGCAGTTCTTC.

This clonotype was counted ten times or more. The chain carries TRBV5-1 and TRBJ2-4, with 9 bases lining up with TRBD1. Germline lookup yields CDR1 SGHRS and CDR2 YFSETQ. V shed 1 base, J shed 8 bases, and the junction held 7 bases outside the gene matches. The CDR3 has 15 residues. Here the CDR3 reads CASSLYRTGVDIQYF. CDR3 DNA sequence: TGCGCCAGCAGCTTGTACCGGACAGGGGTAGACATTCAGTACTTC.